One sample yielded the 25 T cell receptor beta chains listed below, sequenced in a study of blood T cells in healthy people across ages. Using a J-beta primer mix together with a sample-barcoded 5' primer, a second PCR was run for roughly 7 to 12 cycles. TCRdb analysed the 5' RACE reads with MiXCR anew, one entry per CDR3 protein. The sample carries over a million distinct CDR3 sequences, 45% recorded once. Sequencing input: blood. These receptors all come from a woman aged 55-70 years in good health.

This chain connects TRBV20-1 to TRBJ2-1; 8 bases are a match to TRBD1. Germline loops: CDR1 DFQATT, CDR2 SNEGSKA (reference sequence). CDR3 size: 13 residues. V was pared by 3 bases and J by 6 bases, with 4 bases of the junction left unmatched. DNA of the CDR3: TGCAGTGCTAGGGGGCAGGGGGCCAATGAGCAGTTCTTC. This gives the protein CSARGQGANEQFF.

In its sample, this clonotype was seen once. The genes are TRBV20-1 and TRBJ2-4; D is unclear. V was shortened by 5 bases and J by 2 bases, with 13 bases between the two germline ends. The CDR3 has 14 amino acids. Germline values: CDR1 DFQATT, CDR2 SNEGSKA (reference sequence). In DNA form, the CDR3 reads TGCAGTGCTGCACATAGGTCGTCCAAAAACATTCAGTACTTC. Translation gives CSAAHRSSKNIQYF.

This clonotype has a handful of counts. The CDR3 loop reads CASRAGRASYNEQFF. The CDR3 region has the DNA TGTGCCAGCAGGGCGGGGAGGGCGTCCTACAATGAGCAGTTCTTC. The gene calls are TRBV6-1 and TRBJ2-1; 7 bases line up with TRBD2. The V and J ends lost 6 bases and 1 base, in that order; junction bases with no gene match: 6. Germline CDR1 and CDR2: MNHNS and SASEGT. The CDR3 consists of 15 residues.

This clonotype was seen a single time. The chain is built from TRBV21-1 and TRBJ2-5; the table's D gene call, TRBD1, was not cross checked with the DNA. TRBV21-1 is a pseudogene locus. This CDR3 has 17 residues. The CDR3 DNA reads as TGTGCCAGCAGCAAAGAATCAGGGGATTCCACCCAAGAGACCCAGTACTTC. Its translation is CASSKESGDSTQETQYF.

V and J are TRBV10-3 and TRBJ2-7; D remains unclear. CDR1 is ENHRY and CDR2 is SYGVKD in the germline V gene. This CDR3 has 11 residues. Trimming removed 7 bases at V and 2 bases at J, with 6 bases between. CDR3 sequence: CAIKGPYEQYF. The CDR3 DNA sequence: TGTGCCATCAAAGGACCCTACGAGCAGTACTTC.

This clonotype was counted once. The chain combines TRBV6-1 with TRBJ2-7; possibly TRBD1 for D (6 bases). The length of the CDR3 is 14 residues. V lost 7 bases and J lost 2, with 15 bases in between. Germline loops: CDR1 MNHNS, CDR2 SASEGT. CDR3 sequence reads: CASNSITGTYEQYF. The CDR3 coding sequence is TGTGCCAGCAATTCTATCACAGGGACCTACGAGCAGTACTTC.

This clonotype was seen a few times. This chain links TRBV14 with TRBJ2-2; either TRBD1 or TRBD2 may fit D (5 bases each). In germline, CDR1 is SGHDN, CDR2 FVKESK. This CDR3 spans 15 amino acids. The ends were cut back, 4 bases at V and 1 base at J, with 10 bases in the middle. The CDR3 DNA follows: TGTGCCAGCAGCCTCCGGGACGGGAACACCGGGGAGCTGTTTTTT. Its protein product is CASSLRDGNTGELFF.

V is TRBV9 and J is TRBJ1-1; D not resolved. V was pared by 4 bases and J by 5 bases, with 18 bases between. Germline CDR1 and CDR2: SGDLS and YYNGEE. CDR3 size: 15 residues. The CDR3 is CASSPSGGLTTEAFF. The CDR3 DNA is TGTGCCAGCAGCCCCAGTGGAGGGTTGACGACTGAAGCTTTCTTT.

This chain links TRBV20-1 with TRBJ2-1; a weak D match, TRBD2 (7 bases). The J call is in doubt because the DNA end fits TRBJ2-7 better. In germline, CDR1 is DFQATT, CDR2 SNEGSKA (reference sequence). There are 15 residues in the CDR3. The CDR3 DNA is TGCAGTGACAGAGGGGAGGGGGGCTCCTACAATGAGCAGTACTTC. Translated, it gives CSDRGEGGSYNEQYF.

The chain couples TRBV7-6 to TRBJ2-3, with 9 bases matching TRBD2. CDR3 length equals 18 residues. Germline CDR1 is SGHVS and CDR2 is FNYEAQ. V dropped 5 bases and J dropped 3; count of bases not matched to a gene: 15. CDR3 sequence reads: CASSQQVGLAGTTDTQYF. The CDR3 region has the DNA TGTGCCAGCAGCCAACAAGTCGGTCTAGCGGGAACGACAGATACGCAGTATTTT.

This chain connects TRBV6-2 or TRBV6-3 to TRBJ1-6, with 10 bases that match TRBD1. Germline V gene data show CDR1 as MNHEY and CDR2 as SVGEGT. This CDR3 spans 13 amino acids. J was trimmed by 11 bases and V by 7 bases; bases with no gene match: 5. CDR3 sequence reads: CASKTGTGAPLHF. In DNA, the CDR3 is TGTGCCAGCAAAACCGGGACAGGGGCACCCCTCCACTTT.

CDR3 residues: CASSRDSGNPNQPQHF. CDR3 coding DNA: TGTGCCAGCAGCCGGGACAGCGGTAATCCCAATCAGCCCCAGCATTTT. V is TRBV7-2 and J is TRBJ1-5; TRBD1 matches at 7 bases. Unmatched junction bases numbered 10, after V lost 5 bases and J lost 3 bases. Germline V gives CDR1 SGHTA, CDR2 FQGNSA. The CDR3 sequence is 16 residues long.

The chain employs TRBV4-2 and TRBJ1-1, with unresolved D. The V gene's germline CDR1 is LGHNA and CDR2 YNFKEQ. The CDR3 runs 16 residues. Trimming took 0 bases from V and 1 from J, leaving 12 bases between them. The chain's CDR3 is CASSQEAGRKNTEAFF. The CDR3 DNA follows: TGTGCCAGCAGCCAAGAAGCGGGTCGTAAGAACACTGAAGCTTTCTTT.

This clonotype was detected ten times or more. The chain recombines TRBV20-1 with TRBJ2-7; D uncertain. Germline lookup yields CDR1 DFQATT and CDR2 SNEGSKA (reference sequence). V lost 0 bases, J lost 4 bases, and 10 bases lay in between. The CDR3 spans 13 residues. The CDR3 nucleotides read TGCAGTGCTAGAGAGGCCGGGTTATACGAGCAGTACTTC. Translation: CSAREAGLYEQYF.

V gene TRBV5-4 combines with J gene TRBJ2-7; D is tentatively TRBD1 or TRBD2 (5 bases each). The CDR3 sequence is 13 residues long. Germline V CDR1 and CDR2: SGHNT, YYREEE (reference sequence). V shed 5 bases and J shed 2 bases, with 11 bases lying between them. CDR3 DNA sequence: TGTGCCAGCAGTGGGGACCAAACCTACGAGCAGTACTTC. Translation gives CASSGDQTYEQYF.

This clonotype occurred a few times. V usage is TRBV6-1 and J usage is TRBJ2-7; D not certain. There are 14 residues in the CDR3. The germline V gene has CDR1 MNHNS and CDR2 SASEGT. Trimming took off 1 base at V and 9 bases at J, with 16 bases between the two ends. CDR3 in amino acids: CASSEGPSSMVQYF. For the CDR3, the DNA is TGTGCCAGCAGTGAAGGACCATCCTCCATGGTGCAGTACTTC.

The rearrangement joins TRBV11-2 to TRBJ2-1; 8 bases map to TRBD2. This CDR3 spans 15 amino acids. V trimming: 5 bases; J trimming: 7 bases; junction bases outside the gene matches: 10. Germline V CDR1 and CDR2: SGHAT, FQNNGV. The CDR3, as DNA: TGTGCCAGCAGCCTAAGTAGCGGGATATTTAATGAGCAGTTCTTC. It yields the protein CASSLSSGIFNEQFF.

This clonotype was observed a handful of times. J is TRBJ2-1 and V is TRBV10-3; TRBD2 matches at 8 bases. After removal of 1 base from V and 4 bases from J, the junction contained 3 bases not matched to a gene. Germline V gene data show CDR1 as ENHRY and CDR2 as SYGVKD. The CDR3 has 15 residues. CDR3 nucleotides: TGTGCCATCAGTGAGTTCAGCGGGGGTTACAATGAGCAGTTCTTC. Protein sequence: CAISEFSGGYNEQFF.

V gene TRBV21-1 combines with J gene TRBJ2-2; TRBD2, the table's D call, lacks a check against the DNA. TRBV21-1 is termed a pseudogene. This CDR3 is built from 15 residues. CDR3 residues: CARETSDGGTGELFF. As DNA, the CDR3 is TGTGCCCGAGAGACTAGCGACGGTGGCACCGGGGAGCTGTTTTTT.

V and J are TRBV5-1 and TRBJ2-1; D is ambiguous. Trimming stripped 2 bases from V and 10 bases from J, with 10 bases between. Per germline, CDR1 SGHRS and CDR2 YFSETQ. The CDR3 is 12 residues long. The CDR3 here is CASSFPSQEQFF. CDR3 bases: TGCGCCAGCAGCTTCCCCTCGCAGGAGCAGTTCTTC.

This clonotype appeared a few times. This chain joins TRBV12-3 or TRBV12-4 and TRBJ2-7, with D maybe TRBD2 (6 bases). The CDR3 runs 13 residues. Trimming removed 3 bases at V and 10 bases at J, with 16 bases between. The CDR3 spells CASSFRGRVAQYF. For the CDR3, the DNA is TGTGCCAGCAGTTTCCGGGGGAGAGTCGCCCAGTACTTC.

The chain is built from TRBV6-1 and TRBJ2-1; D gene unclear. Germline V gene data show CDR1 as MNHNS and CDR2 as SASEGT. V lost 2 bases, J lost 4 bases, and 18 bases lay in between. The CDR3 loop spans 17 amino acids. CDR3 DNA: TGTGCCAGCAGTGAAAGTCCTCCGGACCCACGGTACAATGAGCAGTTCTTC. Its protein is CASSESPPDPRYNEQFF.

The V and J genes are TRBV10-3 and TRBJ1-1; no clear D. The CDR3 is 14 amino acids. Germline V lookup: CDR1 ENHRY, CDR2 SYGVKD. The V and J ends lost 4 bases and 0 bases respectively, with 9 bases between them. The CDR3 loop is CAISVGQLNTEAFF. The CDR3 DNA reads as TGTGCCATCAGTGTTGGCCAGCTGAACACTGAAGCTTTCTTT.

The chain is built from TRBV7-8 and TRBJ2-6; possibly TRBD2 for D (5 bases). Trimming pared 6 bases from V and 0 bases from J, leaving 12 bases between. This CDR3 is built from 16 residues. Germline V CDR1 and CDR2: SGHVS, FQNEAQ. CDR3 DNA: TGTGCCAGCAGTTCTCGACGGGACTCTGGGGCCAACGTCCTGACTTTC. It yields the protein CASSSRRDSGANVLTF.

Only a few counts were recorded for this clonotype. The chain joins TRBV6-2 or TRBV6-3 to TRBJ2-5, with D perhaps being TRBD1 or TRBD2 (5 bases each). CDR3 length: 18 amino acids. V was pared by 6 bases and J by 5 bases, with 28 bases between. Germline assignment: CDR1 MNHEY and CDR2 SVGEGT. CDR3 sequence reads: CASRPRPRPGREGETQYF. DNA for the CDR3: TGTGCCAGCAGACCTCGACCGAGACCGGGACGAGAGGGGGAGACCCAGTACTTC.